These 26 T cell receptor beta chains originate from one sample sequenced in a study of T cells in Graves' hyperthyroidism and ophthalmopathy. The investigators amplified TCR beta CDR3 regions from RNA transcripts. Using the HTBI primer set, a first-round RT-PCR was run on the TCR CDR3. One entry per CDR3 protein, called by TCRdb with MiXCR from the multiplex PCR reads. The sample includes about 520,000 distinct CDR3 sequences, around 21% of them seen just once. Material for sequencing was blood. Receptors were obtained from a man aged 18-30 years with Graves' hyperthyroidism.

This chain connects TRBV11-2 to TRBJ1-1; 9 bases fit TRBD1. The CDR3 is made up of 16 amino acids. J gave up 6 bases and V 4 bases, and 12 bases lay outside the gene matches. CDR1 and CDR2 from the germline V gene are SGHAT and FQNNGV. Written as DNA, the CDR3 is TGTGCCAGCAGCTCCCCCCGGGACAGGGCAGACCCTGAAGCTTTCTTT. Translating gives CASSSPRDRADPEAFF.

Concerning this clonotype itself: A much larger clone lies one base from this, so it may be a read error. The V gene is TRBV12-3 or TRBV12-4, the J gene TRBJ2-7; 8 nucleotides match TRBD1. This CDR3 has 16 residues. V was pared by 6 bases and J by 2 bases, with 12 bases of the junction left unmatched. The CDR3 region is CASSIDLTGAPYEQYF. DNA for the CDR3: TGTGCCAGCAGCATCGATCTGACAGGGGCCCCCTACGAGCAGTACTTC.

To note about this clonotype: A much bigger clone sits one base away, suggesting this may be a read error. The chain couples TRBV19 to TRBJ1-5; D perhaps matches TRBD1 (6 bases). Germline V lookup: CDR1 LNHDA, CDR2 SQIVND (reference sequence). The V end lost 8 bases, the J end lost 4 bases, and 18 bases lay between the germline ends. The CDR3 totals 15 residues. CDR3 coding DNA: TGTGCCAGTTCCAGTTCCGGGACACTTAATCAGCCCCAGCATTTT. Its protein product is CASSSSGTLNQPQHF.

This clonotype was observed at least ten times. The V gene is TRBV6-2 or TRBV6-3, the J gene TRBJ2-7, with a weak D call TRBD1 (5 bases). V was trimmed by 11 bases and J by 4 bases, leaving 15 bases between them. The germline V gene has CDR1 MNHEY and CDR2 SVGEGT. This CDR3 region has 12 residues. The CDR3 DNA reads TGTGCCTGCCAACAGACAGATTACGAGCAGTACTTC. It is translated as CACQQTDYEQYF.

This clonotype occurred many times. The rearrangement joins TRBV15 to TRBJ2-5; 10 positions agree with TRBD1. The germline V gene has CDR1 LNHNV and CDR2 YYDKDF (reference sequence). Trimming took 4 bases from V and 5 from J; bases not matched to a gene: 7. This CDR3 is built from 15 residues. In DNA form, the CDR3 reads TGTGCCACCAGCATGACAGGGGGCAGCGGTGAGACCCAGTACTTC. It codes for CATSMTGGSGETQYF. Drawing the rest from reference TRBV15 and TRBJ2-5, the complete variable domain is DAMVIQNPRYQVTQFGKPVTLSCSQTLNHNVMYWYQQKSSQAPKLLFHYYDKDFNNEADTPDNFQSRRPNTSFCFLDIRSPGLGDTAMYLCATSMTGGSGETQYFGPGTRLLVL.

This clonotype was seen more than once but under ten times. A much bigger clone sits one base away, suggesting this may be a read error. The chain joins TRBV7-8 to TRBJ2-6; 8 bases align to TRBD1. The germline V gene has CDR1 SGHVS and CDR2 FQNEAQ. The length of the CDR3 is 15 residues. For the CDR3, the DNA is TGTGCCAGCAGCTCAGGGGGCCCTGGGGCCAACGCCCTGACTTTC. Amino acid sequence: CASSSGGPGANALTF.

As for this clonotype: It may be a read error: a sequence one base away is much more abundant. The chain combines TRBV28 with TRBJ1-1, with D uncertain. The length of the CDR3 is 13 residues. V shed 8 bases and J shed 4 bases, with 14 bases lying between them. The germline V gene has CDR1 MDHEN and CDR2 SYDVKM. Written as DNA, the CDR3 is TGTGCCAGCGGTCCCACAGTGACCACTGAAGCTTTCTTT. This encodes CASGPTVTTEAFF.

This clonotype was counted at least ten times. The V and J genes are TRBV10-2 and TRBJ2-7; no clear D gene. The CDR3 is made up of 14 amino acids. Germline-derived CDR1 and CDR2 are WSHSY and SAAADI. The V and J ends lost 2 bases and 2 bases respectively, with 10 bases between them. The CDR3 region has the DNA TGCGCCAGCAGTGAGCAATTGACCACCTACGAGCAGTACTTC. Protein: CASSEQLTTYEQYF.

This clonotype was seen at least ten times. J is TRBJ1-3 and V is TRBV12-5, with a tentative D call TRBD1 (5 bases). Per the germline V gene, CDR1 is LGHNT and CDR2 is FRNRAP. The CDR3 spans 12 residues. The V gene lost 4 bases and the J gene lost 6 bases, with 7 bases spanning the gap. The CDR3 coding sequence is TGTGCTAGTGGTTCGACAGTAAACACCATATATTTT. Protein product: CASGSTVNTIYF. Drawing the rest from reference TRBV12-5 and TRBJ1-3, the complete variable domain is DARVTQTPRHKVTEMGQEVTMRCQPILGHNTVFWYRQTMMQGLELLAYFRNRAPLDDSGMPKDRFSAEMPDATLATLKIQPSEPRDSAVYFCASGSTVNTIYFGEGSWLTVV.

This clonotype has a single count. J is TRBJ1-1 and V is TRBV24-1, with D maybe TRBD1 (5 bases). The CDR3 contains 15 residues. CDR1 is KGHDR, CDR2 SFDVKD, per germline. Between the trimmed V and J ends, which lost 8 bases and 2 bases, there was a span of 17 bases. CDR3 sequence reads: CATKDRRGLNTEAFF. CDR3 DNA sequence: TGTGCCACCAAGGATAGGAGGGGACTTAACACTGAAGCTTTCTTT.

In this sample, this clonotype turned up a few times. The V call is TRBV7-9, the J call TRBJ2-5; 7 bases match TRBD1. CDR3 size: 15 residues. The V segment lost 5 bases and the J segment 1 base; nucleotides outside the gene matches: 7. CDR1 is SEHNR, CDR2 FQNEAQ, per germline (reference sequence). CDR3 coding DNA: TGTGCCAGCAGCCGGACAGGTTCGAGCCAAGAGACCCAGTACTTC. Protein product: CASSRTGSSQETQYF.

This clonotype appeared many times. One end of the junction is discordant with germline, which a read error may explain. The CDR3 loop reads CASSVAGGFYEQYF. In nucleotides, the CDR3 is TGTGCCAGCAGTGTAGCCGGGGGTTTCTACGAGCAGTACTTC. This chain connects TRBV12-3 or TRBV12-4 to TRBJ2-7; TRBD2 might be the D (6 bases). The CDR3 extends over 14 amino acids.

J is TRBJ2-2 and V is TRBV30, with TRBD2 matching over 7 bases. The CDR3 has 13 residues. V shed 7 bases, J shed 4 bases, and the junction held 6 bases outside the gene matches. Germline V lookup: CDR1 GTSNPN, CDR2 SVGIG (reference sequence). CDR3 protein: CASWEGRTGELFF. The CDR3 nucleotides read TGTGCCTCTTGGGAGGGCCGCACCGGGGAGCTGTTTTTT.

The chain joins TRBV7-2 to TRBJ1-3; D call uncertain. Germline loops: CDR1 SGHTA, CDR2 FQGNSA. The V end lost 0 bases, the J end lost 7 bases, and 16 bases lay between the germline ends. This CDR3 has 16 amino acids. CDR3 DNA sequence: TGTGCCAGCAGCTTAGCGCGGTCGGGCTCTTGGAACACCATATATTTT. The encoded protein is CASSLARSGSWNTIYF.

This clonotype was seen many times. This chain connects TRBV6-1 to TRBJ1-1; no definite D call. The V and J ends lost 4 bases and 2 bases respectively, with 14 bases between them. CDR3 size: 15 residues. Germline CDR1 and CDR2: MNHNS and SASEGT. CDR3 sequence (DNA): TGTGCCAGCAGTGCTCGCCGATTGGGTAACACTGAAGCTTTCTTT. Translation: CASSARRLGNTEAFF.

Note on this clonotype: A read error is possible here, since a much larger clone lies one base away. The final CDR3 position lacks the conserved phenylalanine or tryptophan, pointing to a likely read error. This chain links TRBV20-1 with TRBJ2-7; no clear D gene. Germline CDR1 DFQATT, CDR2 SNEGSKA (reference sequence). Trimming stripped 0 bases from V and 2 bases from J, with 11 bases between. The CDR3 is 14 amino acids. In DNA form, the CDR3 reads TGCAGTGCTAGAGATCTCGCGACACCCTACGAGCAGTACTTG. It specifies CSARDLATPYEQYL.

As to this clonotype: This clone may be a read error of a much larger clone one base away. This chain connects TRBV6-2 or TRBV6-3 to TRBJ2-7, with D possibly matching TRBD1 (6 bases). Germline CDR1 MNHEY, CDR2 SVGEGT. With 0 bases removed from V and 0 bases from J, the gap between germline ends came to 9 bases. There are 15 residues in the CDR3. CDR3 DNA sequence: TGTGCCAGCAGTTACTCAAGGGACAACTCCTACGAGCAGTACGTC. This sequence encodes CASSYSRDNSYEQYV.

At least ten counts were recorded for this clonotype. The chain carries TRBV28 and TRBJ1-2; TRBD1 might be the D (5 bases). Germline V gene sequence: CDR1 MDHEN, CDR2 SYDVKM. Trimming cost V 7 bases and J 1 base, with 13 bases left between them. The CDR3 runs to 14 residues. The CDR3 DNA reads TGTGCCAGCAAATGGGGCTCTGGTAACTATGGCTACACCTTC. This sequence encodes CASKWGSGNYGYTF.

The chain employs TRBV2 and TRBJ2-2, with 9 bases fitting TRBD2. V lost 1 base and J lost 7; bases outside the gene matches: 4. This CDR3 has 15 residues. Germline V CDR1 and CDR2: SNHLY, FYNNEI. This CDR3 reads CASSEEGLAYGELFF. Written as DNA, the CDR3 is TGTGCCAGCAGTGAAGAAGGACTAGCGTACGGGGAGCTGTTTTTT.

The sample holds many counts of this clonotype. The chain links TRBV27 to TRBJ1-1, with 9 positions matching TRBD1. The CDR3 is 18 amino acids. V trimming: 5 bases; J trimming: 0 bases; junction bases outside the gene matches: 13. Germline V gene data show CDR1 as MNHEY and CDR2 as SMNVEV (reference sequence). The CDR3 sequence is CASSIRPDRQGVNTEAFF. CDR3 nucleotides: TGTGCCAGCAGTATACGCCCCGACCGACAGGGGGTGAACACTGAAGCTTTCTTT.

This clonotype turned up a few times. The chain is built from TRBV7-6 and TRBJ2-2; TRBD2 might be the D (6 bases). This CDR3 contains 17 residues. The germline gives CDR1 SGHVS, CDR2 FNYEAQ. Trimming cost V 0 bases and J 4 bases, with 15 bases left between them. The CDR3 spells CASSLAGGLSSTGELFF. In nucleotides, the CDR3 is TGTGCCAGCAGCTTAGCAGGAGGGCTTTCTTCCACCGGGGAGCTGTTTTTT.

The J gene is TRBJ1-1, the V gene TRBV12-3 or TRBV12-4; no definite D call. This CDR3 is built from 16 residues. Trimming cost V 3 bases and J 0 bases, with 14 bases left between them. In nucleotides, the CDR3 is TGTGCCAGCAGTTTTTTACACCGGGCACTGAACACTGAAGCTTTCTTT. Its translation: CASSFLHRALNTEAFF.

The genes are TRBV19 and TRBJ1-5; D unclear. V was trimmed by 7 bases and J by 1 base, leaving 26 bases between them. The CDR3 is 19 residues long. CDR1 LNHDA and CDR2 SQIVND come from the germline V gene (reference sequence). CDR3 DNA: TGTGCCAGTACCCCCCGATGGGGTCGGGGTTCAAGGAGCAATCAGCCCCAGCATTTT. Translating it yields CASTPRWGRGSRSNQPQHF.

In its sample, this clonotype was seen many times. The rearrangement joins TRBV10-2 to TRBJ1-2; no reliable D call. V lost 5 bases and J lost 4, with 11 bases in between. This CDR3 spans 13 amino acids. Germline V gene sequence: CDR1 WSHSY, CDR2 SAAADI. The CDR3 is CASSKREIYGYTF. The CDR3 bases are TGCGCCAGCAGTAAAAGGGAGATCTATGGCTACACCTTC.

This clonotype was observed a handful of times. The rearrangement joins TRBV18 to TRBJ1-1; no clear D. The CDR3 is 15 amino acids. The germline V gene has CDR1 KGHSH and CDR2 LQKENI. V was trimmed by 5 bases and J by 4 bases, leaving 17 bases between them. The CDR3 DNA reads as TGTGCCAGCTCAGCCCAACCCACAGTGAGCACTGAAGCTTTCTTT. Translation gives CASSAQPTVSTEAFF.

The chain carries TRBV6-1 and TRBJ1-2, with D perhaps matching TRBD1 (5 bases). The CDR3 has 15 residues. Trimming stripped 1 base from V and 2 bases from J, with 11 bases between. CDR1 and CDR2 (germline): MNHNS, SASEGT. The CDR3: CASSEVGGGNYGYTF. The DNA of the CDR3 is TGTGCCAGCAGTGAAGTGGGGGGAGGGAACTATGGCTACACCTTC.